This T cell receptor (beta chain) was found in a study of blood T cell repertoires in COVID-19. V shed 2 bases and J shed 2 bases, with 8 bases lying between them. Looked up from germline, CDR1 is MNHNS and CDR2 is SASEGT. This CDR3 comprises 14 residues. Seattle patients were enrolled while actively infected and followed longitudinally. Only in-frame clones appear in the TCRdb table, and some are missing; sequencing was by immunoSEQ multiplex PCR. The table shows more than 95,000 clones, with over 75% occurring only once. The source is a man aged 25 to 40 with COVID-19, enrolled during active disease. This chain uses TRBV6-1 with TRBJ2-3, with no clear D. Input material: peripheral blood. CDR3 residues: CASSEWQDTDTQYF. CDR3 sequence (DNA): TGTGCCAGCAGTGAATGGCAGGACACAGATACGCAGTATTTT.